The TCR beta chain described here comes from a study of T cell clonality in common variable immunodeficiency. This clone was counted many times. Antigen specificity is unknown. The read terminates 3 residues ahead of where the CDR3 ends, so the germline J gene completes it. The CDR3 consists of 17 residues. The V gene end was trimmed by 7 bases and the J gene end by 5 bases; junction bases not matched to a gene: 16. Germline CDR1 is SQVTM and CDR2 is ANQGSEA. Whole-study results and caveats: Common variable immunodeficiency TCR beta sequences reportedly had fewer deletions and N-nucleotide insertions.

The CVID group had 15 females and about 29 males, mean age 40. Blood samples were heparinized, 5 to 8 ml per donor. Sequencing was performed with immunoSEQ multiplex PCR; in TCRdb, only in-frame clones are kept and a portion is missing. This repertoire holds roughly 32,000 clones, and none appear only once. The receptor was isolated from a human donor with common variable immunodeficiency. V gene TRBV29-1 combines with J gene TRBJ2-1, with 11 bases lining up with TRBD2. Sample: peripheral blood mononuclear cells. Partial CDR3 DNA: TGCAGCGCCCAAGGGGCTAGCGGGAGGTCAACCCACAATGAG. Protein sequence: CSAQGASGRSTHNE. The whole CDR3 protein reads CSAQGASGRSTHNEQFF.